A single T cell receptor (beta chain) is shown here with its context. CDR3 length: 12 amino acids. From germline, CDR1 is MNHNY and CDR2 SVGAGI (reference sequence). V was clipped by 2 bases and J by 4 bases, with 5 bases between them. The sample belongs to a study of blood T cell repertoires in COVID-19. Study overall: Samples of COVID-19 (acute and convalescent) were obtained from the United States, Italy and Spain.

TCRdb's copy holds only in-frame clones and misses some; the assay was immunoSEQ multiplex PCR. Here the sample spans 65,000 to 80,000 clones, roughly nine tenths being singletons. This chain uses TRBV6-6 with TRBJ2-5, with a tentative D call TRBD2 (5 bases). Sequencing was performed on peripheral blood. The receptor's source is a human donor in a cohort sampled during active COVID-19. The CDR3 bases are TGTGCCAGCAGTTACGGGAGAGAGACCCAGTACTTC. It yields the protein CASSYGRETQYF.